A single sample is the source of the 7 T cell receptor beta chains below, sequenced in a study of T cell responses to AZD1222 COVID-19 vaccine. Clones were sequenced by immunoSEQ multiplex PCR, and TCRdb holds only the in-frame ones, with some missing. The sample contains 140,000 to 150,000 clones, around 90% of which appear only once. The sample in question was peripheral blood, obtained 28 days after the second AZD1222 dose. The receptors derive from an adult who received the AZD1222 COVID-19 vaccine.

The chain uses TRBV5-5 and TRBJ1-3; a weak D match, TRBD1 (6 bases). Per the germline V gene, CDR1 is SGHKS and CDR2 is YYEKEE (reference sequence). V lost 0 bases, J lost 2 bases, and 15 bases lay in between. The CDR3 is 17 residues long. The DNA for the CDR3 is TGTGCCAGCAGCTTGGTCCCCCAGGGGAGCCCTGGAAACACCATATATTTT. Amino acid sequence: CASSLVPQGSPGNTIYF.

The V gene is TRBV7-2, the J gene TRBJ1-4, with D possibly TRBD1 on 5 matching bases. The V end was cut by 3 bases, the J end by 5 bases, with 10 bases between. CDR3 length: 14 residues. Germline CDR1 SGHTA, CDR2 FQGNSA. CDR3 bases: TGTGCCAGCAGCTTTACTGGGGCCAATGAAAAACTGTTTTTT. Its protein product is CASSFTGANEKLFF. The full variable domain, its missing parts supplied by reference TRBV7-2 and TRBJ1-4, is GAGVSQSPSNKVTEKGKDVELRCDPISGHTALYWYRQSLGQGLEFLIYFQGNSAPDKSGLPSDRFSAERTGGSVSTLTIQRTQQEDSAVYLCASSFTGANEKLFFGSGTQLSVL.

The chain links TRBV6-6 to TRBJ1-4; D is ambiguous. V shed 5 bases and J shed 6 bases, with 16 bases lying between them. This CDR3 spans 15 amino acids. Germline CDR1 and CDR2: MNHNY and SVGAGI (reference sequence). CDR3 residues: CASSDRQPAHEKLFF. In nucleotides, the CDR3 is TGTGCCAGCAGTGATAGGCAGCCGGCTCATGAAAAACTGTTTTTT.

This clone was counted only a few times. This chain links TRBV4-2 with TRBJ2-1; D is possibly TRBD2 (6 bases). The V and J ends lost 2 bases and 5 bases respectively, with 16 bases between them. CDR3 size: 16 residues. The germline V gene encodes CDR1 LGHNA and CDR2 YNFKEQ. As DNA, the CDR3 is TGTGCCAGCAGCCAATCATCGGTTGGGAGGAACAATGAGCAGTTCTTC. It is translated as CASSQSSVGRNNEQFF.

This clone is categorized as medium-sized. V usage is TRBV6-4 and J usage is TRBJ2-3; 10 bases are a match to TRBD2. The CDR3 has 15 amino acids. With V trimmed by 5 bases and J by 3 bases, 5 bases remained unmatched. From germline, CDR1 is MRHNA and CDR2 SNTAGT. CDR3 coding DNA: TGTGCCAGCAGTTCCCTAGCGGGAGAGACAGATACGCAGTATTTT. Translating it yields CASSSLAGETDTQYF.

The chain links TRBV3-1 (or the pseudogene TRBV3-2) to TRBJ1-2; no firm D call. The V end lost 1 base, the J end lost 3 bases, and 12 bases lay between the germline ends. There are 15 residues in the CDR3. Germline loops: CDR1 LGHDT, CDR2 YNNKEL (reference sequence). This chain's CDR3 is CASSQVPDGHYGYTF. The DNA of the CDR3 is TGTGCCAGCAGCCAAGTTCCCGACGGACACTATGGCTACACCTTC.

This chain links TRBV12-3 or TRBV12-4 with TRBJ1-1; D is perhaps TRBD1 (6 bases). V was cut by 6 bases and J by 5 bases, with 10 bases left in between. The CDR3 sequence is 12 residues long. CDR3 in amino acids: CASSDDRTEAFF. The CDR3 DNA reads TGTGCCAGCAGCGACGACAGGACTGAAGCTTTCTTT.